The sequence of this T cell receptor (beta chain) was determined in a study of blood T cells in healthy people across ages. Study-wide points: Shifts in expanded clonotypes may have been confounded by donor CMV status, which was unknown.

A sample-barcoded 5' primer and a J-beta primer mix were used in a second PCR of about 6 to 12 cycles. A single record per CDR3 protein comes from TCRdb applying MiXCR to the 5' RACE reads. This sample yields some 1.5 million distinct CDR3 sequences, of which 28% are seen a single time; 7% to 9% belongs to the top ten. For this clonotype: Its antigen is undetermined.

CDR1 is MNHEY, CDR2 SVGAGI, per germline. V lost 0 bases, J lost 0 bases, and 11 bases lay in between. The CDR3 totals 16 residues. Healthy individuals of Caucasian origin from Russia, aged about 6 to 95, served as donors. Per-sample PBMC isolation yielded at least 6.5 million cells. Sequencing was done on a sample of blood. This TCR was sampled from a woman aged 25 to 45 in good health. The chain couples TRBV6-5 to TRBJ1-1; tentative D call: TRBD1 (6 bases). CDR3 DNA: TGTGCCAGCAGTTACTCACCCCAGGGGCTGAACACTGAAGCTTTCTTT. The encoded protein is CASSYSPQGLNTEAFF.